This T cell receptor (beta chain) originates from a study of cytomegalovirus exposure and HLA in healthy donors. Comments on this clone: Antigen specificity is unknown.

General study points: It is likely that the observed cluster of highly shared sequence variants was a sequencing artifact.

The PCR used 60 Vbeta and 13 Jbeta primers. Clones were read by immunoSEQ multiplex PCR, and TCRdb kept only the in-frame ones, dropping some. This listing includes about 100,000 clones. This sequence was found in a girl aged 5 to 17 in good health and CMV-seropositive. The source material was PBMCs.

Here the CDR3 reads CASSLQGSHYGYTF. CDR3 DNA sequence: TGTGCCAGCAGCTTGCAAGGGAGTCACTATGGCTACACCTTC. V is TRBV5-5 and J is TRBJ1-2; D gene ambiguous. Trimming cost V 1 base and J 3 bases, with 10 bases left between them. CDR1 SGHKS and CDR2 YYEKEE come from the germline V gene (reference sequence). The CDR3 covers 14 residues.